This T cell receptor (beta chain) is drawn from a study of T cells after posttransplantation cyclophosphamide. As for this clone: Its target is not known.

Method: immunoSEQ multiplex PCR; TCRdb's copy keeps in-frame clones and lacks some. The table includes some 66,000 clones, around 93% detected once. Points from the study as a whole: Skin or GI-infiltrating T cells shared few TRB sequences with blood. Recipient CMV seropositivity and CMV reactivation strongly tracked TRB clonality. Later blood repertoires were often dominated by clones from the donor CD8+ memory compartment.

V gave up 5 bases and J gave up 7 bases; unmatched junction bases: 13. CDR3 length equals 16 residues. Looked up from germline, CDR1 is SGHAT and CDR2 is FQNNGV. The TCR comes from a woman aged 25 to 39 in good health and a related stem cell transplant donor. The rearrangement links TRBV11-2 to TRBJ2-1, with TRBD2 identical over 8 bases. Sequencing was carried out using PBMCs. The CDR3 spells CASSINTGTSLNEQFF. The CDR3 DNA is TGTGCCAGCAGCATAAATACCGGGACTAGTCTGAATGAGCAGTTCTTC.